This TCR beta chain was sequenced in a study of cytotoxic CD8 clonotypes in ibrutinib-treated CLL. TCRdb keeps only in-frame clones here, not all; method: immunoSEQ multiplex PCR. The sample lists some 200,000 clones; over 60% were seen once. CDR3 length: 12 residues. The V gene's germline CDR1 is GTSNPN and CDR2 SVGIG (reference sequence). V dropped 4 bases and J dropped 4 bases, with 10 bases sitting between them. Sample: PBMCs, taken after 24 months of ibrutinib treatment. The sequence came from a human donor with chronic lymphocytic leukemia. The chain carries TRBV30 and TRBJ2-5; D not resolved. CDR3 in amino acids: CAWNSVGETQYF. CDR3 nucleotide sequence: TGTGCCTGGAATTCGGTGGGAGAGACCCAGTACTTC.